Listed here is a single T cell receptor (beta chain). Its antigen is undetermined. Scientists ran DNA taken from cultured CD4+ T cells through the Oncomine TCR Beta short-read assay for sequencing. TCRdb redid the calling of the PCR reads with MiXCR, one entry per CDR3 protein. Among over 14,000 distinct CDR3 sequences, 52% were seen once, and the ten largest hold 6.5% to 8%. Treatment indicated: roughly 11-day PBMC culture with coronavirus spike peptide pools or control peptides (ViraFEST assay). Germline V gene sequence: CDR1 MNHEY, CDR2 SMNVEV (reference sequence). The CDR3 runs 12 residues. Deletions cut 7 bases from V and 1 base from J, with 4 bases between. This entry belongs to a study of vaccination and CD4 T cells after COVID-19. The wider study: Typically, post-vaccine samples were obtained a median approximately 75 days after dose two, within a range of 14 to 241.

The source of this sequence is a human donor who had recovered from COVID-19. The material sequenced was CD4+ T cells from blood, cultured in vitro. The V gene is TRBV27, the J gene TRBJ1-4; D is uncertain. The CDR3 region is CASTGTNEKLFF. CDR3 bases: TGTGCCAGCACAGGAACTAATGAAAAACTGTTTTTT.